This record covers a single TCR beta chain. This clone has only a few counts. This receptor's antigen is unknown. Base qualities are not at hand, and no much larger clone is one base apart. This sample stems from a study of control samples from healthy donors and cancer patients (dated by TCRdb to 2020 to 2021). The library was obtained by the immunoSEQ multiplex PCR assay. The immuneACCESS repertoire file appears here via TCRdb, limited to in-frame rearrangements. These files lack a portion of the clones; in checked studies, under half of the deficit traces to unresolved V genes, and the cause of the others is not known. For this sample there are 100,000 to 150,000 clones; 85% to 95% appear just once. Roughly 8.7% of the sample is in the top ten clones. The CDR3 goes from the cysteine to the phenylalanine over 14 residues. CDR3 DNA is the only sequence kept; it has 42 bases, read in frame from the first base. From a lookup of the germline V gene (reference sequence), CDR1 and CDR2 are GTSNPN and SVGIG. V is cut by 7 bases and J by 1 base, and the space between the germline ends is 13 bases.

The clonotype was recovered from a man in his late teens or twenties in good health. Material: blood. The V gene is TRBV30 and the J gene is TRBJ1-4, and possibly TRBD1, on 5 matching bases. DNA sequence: TGTGCCTCCGACAGTTTCAGAACTAATGAAAAACTGTTTTTT. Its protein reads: CASDSFRTNEKLFF.